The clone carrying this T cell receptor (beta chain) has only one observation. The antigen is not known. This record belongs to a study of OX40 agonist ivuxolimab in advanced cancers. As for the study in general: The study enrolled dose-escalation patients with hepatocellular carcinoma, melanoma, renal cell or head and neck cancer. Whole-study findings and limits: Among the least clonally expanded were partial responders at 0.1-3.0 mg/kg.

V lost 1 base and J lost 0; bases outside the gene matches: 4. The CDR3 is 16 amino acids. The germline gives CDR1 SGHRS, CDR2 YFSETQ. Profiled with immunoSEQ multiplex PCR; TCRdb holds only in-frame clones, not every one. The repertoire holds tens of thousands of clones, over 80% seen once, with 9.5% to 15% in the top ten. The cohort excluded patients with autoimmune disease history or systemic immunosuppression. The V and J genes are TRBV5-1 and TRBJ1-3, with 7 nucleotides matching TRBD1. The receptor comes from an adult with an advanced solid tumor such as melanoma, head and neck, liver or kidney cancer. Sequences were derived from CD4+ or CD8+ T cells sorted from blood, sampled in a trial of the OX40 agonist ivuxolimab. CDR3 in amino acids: CASSLQPGGSGNTIYF. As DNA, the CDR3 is TGCGCCAGCAGCTTGCAACCAGGGGGCTCTGGAAACACCATATATTTT.